The sequence of this TCR beta chain was determined in a study of lung T cells in sarcoidosis with Löfgren's syndrome. Study-wide background: Analyses focused on Löfgren's syndrome patients.

MiXCR, applied by TCRdb to the reads, yields one record per CDR3 protein. The top ten clones hold roughly 4% of a sample with approximately 20,000 distinct CDR3 sequences, about 20% of them seen once. At least ten counts were recorded for this clonotype. The source material was CD4+ T cells from PBMCs. This receptor was obtained from a human donor with sarcoidosis (Löfgren's syndrome or another form), or a control subject (not recorded which).

The CDR3 region is CASSLGQGANYEQYF. The CDR3 region has the DNA TGTGCCAGCTCACTGGGACAGGGGGCAAACTACGAGCAGTACTTC. The rearrangement links TRBV18 to TRBJ2-7, with 12 bases lining up with TRBD1. The V and J ends lost 4 bases and 3 bases, in that order; junction bases with no gene match: 4. Germline CDR1 and CDR2: KGHSH and LQKENI. The CDR3 consists of 15 residues.